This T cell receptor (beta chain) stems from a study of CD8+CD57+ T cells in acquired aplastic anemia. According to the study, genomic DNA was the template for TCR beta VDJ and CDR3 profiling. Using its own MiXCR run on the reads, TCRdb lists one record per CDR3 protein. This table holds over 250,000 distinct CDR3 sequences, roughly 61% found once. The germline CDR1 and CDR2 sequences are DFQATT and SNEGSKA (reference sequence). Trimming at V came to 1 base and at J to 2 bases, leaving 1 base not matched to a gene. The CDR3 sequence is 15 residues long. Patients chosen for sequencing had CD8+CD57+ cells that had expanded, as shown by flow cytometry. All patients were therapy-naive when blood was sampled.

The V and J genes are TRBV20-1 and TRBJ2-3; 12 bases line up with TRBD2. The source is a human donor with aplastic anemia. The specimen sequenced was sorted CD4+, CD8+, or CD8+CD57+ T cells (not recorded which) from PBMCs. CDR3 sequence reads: CSARGLAGVTDTQYF. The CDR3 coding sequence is TGCAGTGCTAGAGGACTAGCGGGAGTCACAGATACGCAGTATTTT.